What follows are 2 T cell receptor beta chains derived from one specimen sequenced in a study of T cells in Graves' hyperthyroidism and ophthalmopathy. The CDR3 regions of TCR beta were amplified from RNA transcripts. The study used the HTBI primer set for a first-round RT-PCR of the TCR CDR3. In TCRdb, the multiplex PCR reads were re-called with MiXCR into one record per CDR3 protein. In the table there are roughly 580,000 distinct CDR3 sequences, around 46% of which are singletons. The specimen sequenced was peripheral blood or thyroid tissue (not recorded which). These receptors all stem from a woman between 18 and 30 years old with Graves' hyperthyroidism.

This clonotype has ten or more counts. The chain uses TRBV20-1 and TRBJ1-6; tentative D call: TRBD1 (5 bases). The germline V gene encodes CDR1 DFQATT and CDR2 SNEGSKA (reference sequence). The CDR3 totals 13 residues. Trimming pared 1 base from V and 8 bases from J, leaving 9 bases between. CDR3 sequence: CSARGGIYSPLHF. CDR3 sequence (DNA): TGCAGTGCTAGAGGGGGGATTTATTCACCCCTCCACTTT.

Turning to this clonotype: Just one base apart from a much larger clone, this may be a read error. The V and J genes are TRBV15 and TRBJ2-5; TRBD2 might be the D (6 bases). Trimming shortened V by 5 bases and J by 7 bases, and 23 bases separated the two germline ends. Germline V gene lookup returns CDR1 LNHNV and CDR2 YYDKDF (reference sequence). The CDR3 runs to 16 residues. The CDR3 loop is CATSPQPGLAGRTQYF. In DNA form, the CDR3 reads TGTGCCACCAGCCCACAACCGGGGCTGGCGGGACGGACCCAGTACTTC.